The rows below give T cell receptor beta chains drawn from one sample of a study of shared clonotypes between healthy human individuals. Assay: immunoSEQ multiplex PCR; the TCRdb copy retains only in-frame clones and omits some. The table shows some 1,100,000 clones, with 78% occurring only once. The sequencing sample was made of memory CD4+ T cells from PBMCs. The origin of the receptors is a man between 18 and 35 years old in good health. Some clones in this sample may be carry-over from other donors' samples. Both conserved end residues are part of each CDR3. A D gene is named only where the DNA matches it firmly. Clone size is given for some rows only: seen once, a few or many times, or a class if the clone is expanded.

V gene	clone size	J gene	D gene	CDR3 protein	CDR3 DNA
TRBV5-1	.	TRBJ2-1	TRBD2	CASSSRLAGGDNEQFF	TGCGCCAGCAGCTCCCGACTAGCGGGAGGCGACAATGAGCAGTTCTTC
TRBV27	.	TRBJ2-1	.	CASSSHSTPTSYNEQFF	TGTGCCAGCAGTTCCCATTCGACCCCTACCTCCTACAATGAGCAGTTCTTC
TRBV12-5	once	TRBJ2-1	.	CASGLSSGRPRNEQFF	TGTGCTAGTGGTTTGAGCTCGGGCCGACCAAGGAATGAGCAGTTCTTC
TRBV20-1	few	TRBJ1-5	.	CSAGHQPQHF	TGCAGTGCTGGACATCAGCCCCAGCATTTT
TRBV6-1	.	TRBJ2-5	.	CASSTGPPGTQYF	TGTGCCAGCAGTACCGGCCCACCGGGGACCCAGTACTTC
TRBV28	.	TRBJ1-4	.	CASSPIAGRGLGTNEKLFF	TGTGCCAGCAGTCCTATCGCCGGACGGGGTCTGGGAACTAATGAAAAACTGTTTTTT
TRBV5-6	.	TRBJ2-2	.	CASSLVGGADTGELFF	TGTGCCAGCAGCTTGGTTGGGGGTGCCGACACCGGGGAGCTGTTTTTT
TRBV19	.	TRBJ1-1	.	CASSMTGIMNTEAFF	TGTGCCAGTAGTATGACGGGGATCATGAACACTGAAGCTTTCTTT
TRBV30	.	TRBJ2-1	.	CAWSVKDRLYNEQFF	TGTGCCTGGAGTGTTAAGGACAGACTCTACAATGAGCAGTTCTTC
TRBV27	.	TRBJ1-2	.	CASSLQGGLYGYTF	TGTGCCAGCAGTTTACAGGGAGGTCTCTATGGCTACACCTTC
TRBV6-5	.	TRBJ2-7	.	CASSYHGGEQYF	TGTGCCAGCAGTTACCACGGAGGCGAGCAGTACTTC
TRBV5-1	.	TRBJ2-1	.	CASSPGQNNEQFF	TGCGCCAGCAGTCCAGGACAGAACAATGAGCAGTTCTTC
TRBV9	.	TRBJ2-7	.	CASSVDLQAISYEQYF	TGTGCCAGCAGCGTAGATCTACAGGCCATTTCCTACGAGCAGTACTTC
TRBV5-1	.	TRBJ2-6	.	CASTGSSMDYGVLTF	TGCGCCTCAACCGGGTCCTCCATGGATTACGGCGTCCTGACTTTC
TRBV10-3	.	TRBJ1-1	.	CAISGSANTEAFF	TGTGCCATCAGTGGGTCTGCGAACACTGAAGCTTTCTTT
TRBV9	.	TRBJ2-3	.	CASSPRSLDTQYF	TGTGCCAGCAGCCCCCGTAGTTTAGATACGCAGTATTTT
TRBV7-2	.	TRBJ2-7	.	CASSSDYWSSYEQYF	TGTGCCAGCAGCTCTGACTACTGGAGCTCCTACGAGCAGTACTTC
TRBV29-1	.	TRBJ2-5	TRBD2	CSGSGRARETQYF	TGCAGCGGTAGCGGGAGGGCCCGGGAGACCCAGTACTTC
TRBV27	few	TRBJ1-2	.	CASSPSRQQTGGYTF	TGTGCCAGCAGTCCATCCCGACAGCAGACCGGGGGCTACACCTTC
TRBV11-2	.	TRBJ1-1	.	CASSLERGWTEAFF	TGTGCCAGCAGCTTAGAACGGGGATGGACTGAAGCTTTCTTT
TRBV11-2	.	TRBJ1-5	TRBD1	CASSFQGGQPQHF	TGTGCCAGCAGCTTCCAGGGGGGTCAGCCCCAGCATTTT
TRBV7-8	.	TRBJ2-3	.	CASSSGSYFSTDTQYF	TGTGCCAGCAGCTCCGGGTCTTACTTTAGCACAGATACGCAGTATTTT